The rows below give T cell receptor beta chains drawn from one sample of a study of shared clonotypes between healthy human individuals. Using immunoSEQ multiplex PCR, the repertoire was profiled, and TCRdb retains in-frame clones only, with some absent. In the table there are about 2 million clones, just under 95% of which are singletons. The source material was naive CD8+ T cells sorted from blood. The receptors come from a man aged 18 to 30 in good health. Both conserved end residues are part of each CDR3. A D gene is named only where the DNA matches it firmly. Not every row has a clone size; where given, it reads once, few, many or a size class.

j_gene: TRBJ1-5; abundance: .; d_gene: .; v_gene: TRBV7-6; CDR3aa: CASSLGYAEGNQPQHF; CDR3nt: TGTGCCAGCAGCCTCGGGTACGCAGAAGGCAATCAGCCCCAGCATTTT
j_gene: TRBJ2-7; abundance: .; d_gene: .; v_gene: TRBV6-1; CDR3aa: CASSGRGLGYEQYF; CDR3nt: TGTGCCAGCAGTGGTCGAGGACTGGGCTACGAGCAGTACTTC
j_gene: TRBJ2-7; abundance: .; d_gene: TRBD2; v_gene: TRBV4-1; CDR3aa: CASSQDGLSSGQYEQYF; CDR3nt: TGCGCCAGCAGCCAAGACGGCTTGTCTAGCGGGCAATACGAGCAGTACTTC
j_gene: TRBJ2-1; abundance: .; d_gene: TRBD2; v_gene: TRBV6-5; CDR3aa: CASSPLTSGREVFF; CDR3nt: TGTGCCAGCAGTCCGCTAACTAGCGGGAGGGAGGTATTCTTC
j_gene: TRBJ1-1; abundance: .; d_gene: .; v_gene: TRBV27; CDR3aa: CASTIGAGGTEAFF; CDR3nt: TGTGCCAGCACAATCGGAGCAGGAGGAACTGAAGCTTTCTTT
j_gene: TRBJ2-7; abundance: .; d_gene: TRBD2; v_gene: TRBV4-3; CDR3aa: CASSQFGTSGEGSYEQYF; CDR3nt: TGCGCCAGCAGCCAATTTGGGACTAGCGGGGAGGGGTCCTACGAGCAGTACTTC
j_gene: TRBJ1-1; abundance: .; d_gene: .; v_gene: TRBV5-4; CDR3aa: CASSSGHEAFF; CDR3nt: TGTGCCAGCAGCTCGGGACACGAAGCTTTCTTT
j_gene: TRBJ2-2; abundance: once; d_gene: .; v_gene: TRBV7-9; CDR3aa: CASSIGAAGELFF; CDR3nt: TGTGCCAGCAGCATCGGGGCGGCCGGGGAGCTGTTTTTT
j_gene: TRBJ2-7; abundance: .; d_gene: TRBD1; v_gene: TRBV13; CDR3aa: CASSIGTGVYEQYF; CDR3nt: TGTGCCAGCAGCATAGGGACAGGGGTTTACGAGCAGTACTTC
j_gene: TRBJ2-1; abundance: .; d_gene: TRBD2; v_gene: TRBV13; CDR3aa: CASSSGIAGIPYNEQFF; CDR3nt: TGTGCCAGCAGCTCAGGGATAGCGGGTATCCCCTACAATGAGCAGTTCTTC
j_gene: TRBJ2-5; abundance: .; d_gene: .; v_gene: TRBV5-4; CDR3aa: CASSFRGYGDQETQYF; CDR3nt: TGTGCCAGCAGCTTTAGGGGGTACGGGGACCAAGAGACCCAGTACTTC
j_gene: TRBJ2-1; abundance: .; d_gene: .; v_gene: TRBV6-5; CDR3aa: CASRYSSSYNEQFF; CDR3nt: TGTGCCAGCAGGTACTCTAGCAGCTACAATGAGCAGTTCTTC
j_gene: TRBJ2-7; abundance: .; d_gene: TRBD2; v_gene: TRBV7-9; CDR3aa: CASSSHPREGLDEQYF; CDR3nt: TGTGCCAGCAGCTCTCACCCTAGGGAGGGCCTGGATGAGCAGTACTTC
j_gene: TRBJ2-1; abundance: .; d_gene: .; v_gene: TRBV6-5; CDR3aa: CASSRGFQYNEQFF; CDR3nt: TGTGCCAGCAGCCGGGGGTTCCAATACAATGAGCAGTTCTTC
j_gene: TRBJ2-1; abundance: .; d_gene: TRBD1; v_gene: TRBV27; CDR3aa: CASSSFAGGNEQFF; CDR3nt: TGTGCCAGCAGCTCCTTTGCAGGGGGCAATGAGCAGTTCTTC
j_gene: TRBJ2-3; abundance: .; d_gene: .; v_gene: TRBV7-9; CDR3aa: CASSGASAGDTQYF; CDR3nt: TGTGCCAGCAGCGGAGCTAGCGCCGGAGATACGCAGTATTTT
j_gene: TRBJ2-4; abundance: .; d_gene: .; v_gene: TRBV2; CDR3aa: CASSESVDSNIQYF; CDR3nt: TGTGCCAGCAGTGAATCGGTGGACTCAAACATTCAGTACTTC
j_gene: TRBJ1-5; abundance: .; d_gene: .; v_gene: TRBV28; CDR3aa: CASSFNPEPQHF; CDR3nt: TGTGCCAGCAGTTTTAATCCAGAGCCCCAGCATTTT
j_gene: TRBJ2-1; abundance: .; d_gene: TRBD2; v_gene: TRBV19; CDR3aa: CASSETSGGAYNEQFF; CDR3nt: TGTGCCAGTAGTGAGACTAGCGGGGGGGCCTACAATGAGCAGTTCTTC
j_gene: TRBJ1-5; abundance: .; d_gene: .; v_gene: TRBV4-1; CDR3aa: CASSQAVDQPQHF; CDR3nt: TGCGCCAGCAGCCAGGCCGTCGATCAGCCCCAGCATTTT
j_gene: TRBJ2-1; abundance: .; d_gene: TRBD2; v_gene: TRBV9; CDR3aa: CASTNPGLGDNEQFF; CDR3nt: TGTGCCAGCACCAATCCGGGACTAGGGGACAATGAGCAGTTCTTC
j_gene: TRBJ1-1; abundance: once; d_gene: .; v_gene: TRBV27; CDR3aa: CASSMSQGYWTEAFF; CDR3nt: TGTGCCAGCTCTATGAGTCAGGGGTATTGGACTGAAGCTTTCTTT
j_gene: TRBJ2-7; abundance: .; d_gene: .; v_gene: TRBV19; CDR3aa: CASSMAITADEQYF; CDR3nt: TGTGCCAGTAGTATGGCTATAACGGCAGACGAGCAGTACTTC
j_gene: TRBJ2-7; abundance: .; d_gene: TRBD1; v_gene: TRBV27; CDR3aa: CASSSLPGQGSYEQYF; CDR3nt: TGTGCCAGCAGTTCCCTACCGGGACAGGGCTCCTACGAGCAGTACTTC
j_gene: TRBJ1-2; abundance: .; d_gene: TRBD1; v_gene: TRBV30; CDR3aa: CAWSTGEILYTF; CDR3nt: TGTGCCTGGAGTACAGGGGAGATACTCTACACCTTC
j_gene: TRBJ1-1; abundance: .; d_gene: .; v_gene: TRBV6-1; CDR3aa: CASSDTRMNTEAFF; CDR3nt: TGTGCCAGCAGTGACACAAGGATGAACACTGAAGCTTTCTTT
j_gene: TRBJ1-1; abundance: .; d_gene: TRBD1; v_gene: TRBV30; CDR3aa: CAWSETGGSEAFF; CDR3nt: TGTGCCTGGAGCGAGACAGGGGGGTCTGAAGCTTTCTTT
j_gene: TRBJ2-7; abundance: .; d_gene: .; v_gene: TRBV2; CDR3aa: CASRDFRESYEQYF; CDR3nt: TGTGCCAGCAGGGATTTTCGAGAGTCCTACGAGCAGTACTTC
j_gene: TRBJ1-4; abundance: .; d_gene: TRBD1; v_gene: TRBV2; CDR3aa: CASSTAGQNEKLFF; CDR3nt: TGTGCCAGCAGCACCGCGGGACAGAATGAAAAACTGTTTTTT
j_gene: TRBJ2-3; abundance: .; d_gene: .; v_gene: TRBV4-3; CDR3aa: CASSQSSGGGRTDTQYF; CDR3nt: TGCGCCAGCAGCCAGTCTTCAGGGGGAGGGCGCACAGATACGCAGTATTTT
j_gene: TRBJ2-7; abundance: .; d_gene: .; v_gene: TRBV11-2; CDR3aa: CASSLARAVSYEQYF; CDR3nt: TGTGCCAGCAGCTTAGCTAGGGCGGTGAGTTACGAGCAGTACTTC
j_gene: TRBJ2-7; abundance: .; d_gene: .; v_gene: TRBV4-1; CDR3aa: CASSLRADSYEQYF; CDR3nt: TGCGCCAGCAGCCTCAGGGCAGACTCCTACGAGCAGTACTTC
j_gene: TRBJ1-6; abundance: .; d_gene: TRBD1; v_gene: TRBV6-1; CDR3aa: CASSDTGAYSPLHF; CDR3nt: TGTGCCAGCAGTGATACAGGGGCCTATTCACCCCTCCACTTT
j_gene: TRBJ2-5; abundance: .; d_gene: .; v_gene: TRBV27; CDR3aa: CASSLSWGQTQYF; CDR3nt: TGTGCCAGCAGTTTATCCTGGGGCCAGACCCAGTACTTC
j_gene: TRBJ2-3; abundance: .; d_gene: TRBD2; v_gene: TRBV7-3; CDR3aa: CASSLVGGAADTQYF; CDR3nt: TGTGCCAGCAGCTTAGTCGGGGGGGCCGCAGATACGCAGTATTTT
j_gene: TRBJ1-5; abundance: .; d_gene: TRBD1; v_gene: TRBV7-2; CDR3aa: CASSSGTGGHQPQHF; CDR3nt: TGTGCCAGCAGCTCCGGGACAGGGGGCCATCAGCCCCAGCATTTT
j_gene: TRBJ2-1; abundance: .; d_gene: .; v_gene: TRBV25-1; CDR3aa: CASSWTEGTGEQFF; CDR3nt: TGTGCCAGCAGTTGGACGGAGGGGACGGGAGAGCAGTTCTTC
j_gene: TRBJ2-7; abundance: .; d_gene: TRBD2; v_gene: TRBV6-5; CDR3aa: CASSTSGGPSYEQYF; CDR3nt: TGTGCCAGCAGCACTAGCGGGGGGCCCTCCTACGAGCAGTACTTC
j_gene: TRBJ2-2; abundance: .; d_gene: TRBD2; v_gene: TRBV6-5; CDR3aa: CASRPGLALVGELFF; CDR3nt: TGTGCCAGCAGACCGGGACTAGCGCTTGTCGGGGAGCTGTTTTTT
j_gene: TRBJ2-1; abundance: .; d_gene: .; v_gene: TRBV6-5; CDR3aa: CASSLLSVSNEQFF; CDR3nt: TGTGCCAGCAGCCTCCTTTCCGTAAGCAATGAGCAGTTCTTC
j_gene: TRBJ2-2; abundance: .; d_gene: TRBD1; v_gene: TRBV7-8; CDR3aa: CASSPVGGLDTGELFF; CDR3nt: TGTGCCAGCAGCCCGGTAGGGGGCTTGGACACCGGGGAGCTGTTTTTT
j_gene: TRBJ1-1; abundance: few; d_gene: TRBD1; v_gene: TRBV30; CDR3aa: CACLGQGNTEAFF; CDR3nt: TGTGCCTGTCTTGGACAGGGGAACACTGAAGCTTTCTTT
j_gene: TRBJ2-7; abundance: once; d_gene: .; v_gene: TRBV6-5; CDR3aa: CASRDKSYEQYF; CDR3nt: TGTGCCAGCCGGGACAAGTCATACGAGCAGTACTTC
j_gene: TRBJ1-5; abundance: .; d_gene: TRBD1; v_gene: TRBV30; CDR3aa: CAWSAKYRGNSNQPQHF; CDR3nt: TGTGCCTGGAGTGCAAAATACAGGGGGAATAGCAATCAGCCCCAGCATTTT
j_gene: TRBJ2-7; abundance: .; d_gene: .; v_gene: TRBV4-1; CDR3aa: CASSQDGVEQYF; CDR3nt: TGCGCCAGCAGCCAAGATGGAGTCGAGCAGTACTTC
j_gene: TRBJ2-7; abundance: .; d_gene: TRBD2; v_gene: TRBV7-9; CDR3aa: CASSPPSGAYEQYF; CDR3nt: TGTGCCAGCAGCCCACCTAGCGGGGCCTACGAGCAGTACTTC
j_gene: TRBJ2-1; abundance: .; d_gene: .; v_gene: TRBV5-6; CDR3aa: CASSLTPDSSYNEQFF; CDR3nt: TGTGCCAGCAGCTTGACACCTGATAGCTCCTACAATGAGCAGTTCTTC
j_gene: TRBJ1-6; abundance: .; d_gene: .; v_gene: TRBV27; CDR3aa: CASSGRHPGYNSPLHF; CDR3nt: TGTGCCAGCAGCGGAAGGCATCCGGGGTATAATTCACCCCTCCACTTT
j_gene: TRBJ2-3; abundance: .; d_gene: .; v_gene: TRBV25-1; CDR3aa: CASSEPTLATPTDTQYF; CDR3nt: TGTGCCAGCAGTGAACCTACTCTAGCTACCCCCACCGATACGCAGTATTTT
j_gene: TRBJ2-7; abundance: .; d_gene: .; v_gene: TRBV2; CDR3aa: CASRGAVDSYEQYF; CDR3nt: TGTGCCAGCAGAGGGGCTGTAGACTCCTACGAGCAGTACTTC
j_gene: TRBJ2-2; abundance: .; d_gene: .; v_gene: TRBV11-2; CDR3aa: CASSLEWARANTGELFF; CDR3nt: TGTGCCAGCAGCTTAGAATGGGCCAGGGCGAACACCGGGGAGCTGTTTTTT
j_gene: TRBJ2-7; abundance: .; d_gene: TRBD1; v_gene: TRBV19; CDR3aa: CASSMRGPGYEQYF; CDR3nt: TGTGCCAGTAGTATGAGGGGGCCGGGTTACGAGCAGTACTTC
j_gene: TRBJ1-5; abundance: once; d_gene: .; v_gene: TRBV7-9; CDR3aa: CASAQGPNQPQHF; CDR3nt: TGTGCCAGCGCGCAGGGACCGAATCAGCCCCAGCATTTT
j_gene: TRBJ1-4; abundance: .; d_gene: .; v_gene: TRBV4-3; CDR3aa: CASSLWRGIDEKLFF; CDR3nt: TGCGCCAGCAGCCTATGGAGGGGGATTGATGAAAAACTGTTTTTT
j_gene: TRBJ2-2; abundance: once; d_gene: TRBD2; v_gene: TRBV5-4; CDR3aa: CATSPASGGASLTGELFF; CDR3nt: TGTGCCACCTCCCCGGCTAGCGGGGGGGCAAGTTTAACCGGGGAGCTGTTTTTT
j_gene: TRBJ1-1; abundance: .; d_gene: .; v_gene: TRBV29-1; CDR3aa: CSVAIGTANTEAFF; CDR3nt: TGCAGCGTCGCCATCGGGACTGCGAACACTGAAGCTTTCTTT
j_gene: TRBJ2-7; abundance: .; d_gene: TRBD1; v_gene: TRBV4-1; CDR3aa: CASSQRGPPYEQYF; CDR3nt: TGCGCCAGCAGCCAAAGGGGGCCCCCCTACGAGCAGTACTTC